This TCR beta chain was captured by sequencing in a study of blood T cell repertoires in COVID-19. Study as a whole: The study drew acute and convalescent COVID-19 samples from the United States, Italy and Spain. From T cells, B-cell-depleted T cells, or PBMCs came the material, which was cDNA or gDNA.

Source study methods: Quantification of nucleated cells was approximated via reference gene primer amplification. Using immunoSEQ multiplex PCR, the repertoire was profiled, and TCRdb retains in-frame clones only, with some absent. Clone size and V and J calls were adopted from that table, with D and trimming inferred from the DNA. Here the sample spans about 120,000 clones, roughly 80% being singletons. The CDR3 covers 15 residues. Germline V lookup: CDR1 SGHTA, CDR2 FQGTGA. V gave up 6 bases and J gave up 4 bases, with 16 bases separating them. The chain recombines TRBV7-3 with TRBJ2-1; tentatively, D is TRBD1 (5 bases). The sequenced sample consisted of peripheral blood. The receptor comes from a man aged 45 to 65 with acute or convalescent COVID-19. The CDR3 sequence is CASSFAGNPYNEQFF. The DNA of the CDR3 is TGTGCCAGCAGTTTCGCAGGGAACCCATACAATGAGCAGTTCTTC.